The present T cell receptor beta chain was sequenced within a study of technical replicates of blood from a few donors. V lost 8 bases to trimming and J lost 4 bases, with 13 bases between them. The germline V gene encodes CDR1 SGHRS and CDR2 YFSETQ. The CDR3 has 12 residues. The data were produced by immunoSEQ multiplex PCR, yet TCRdb's version contains in-frame clones alone and is incomplete. The data contain tens of thousands of clones, over 90% of them singletons. The sequence was obtained from a human donor in good health. Some clones in this sample may be carry-over from other donors' samples. The chain employs TRBV5-1 and TRBJ2-7; D is perhaps TRBD1 (6 bases). Sequencing input: PBMCs. The CDR3 DNA follows: TGCGCCAGTACATCGACAGGATACGAGCAGTACTTC. It encodes CASTSTGYEQYF.